This T cell receptor beta chain was found in a study of blood T cell repertoires in COVID-19. Study background: Sites across the United States, Italy and Spain contributed samples from acute and convalescent COVID-19.

Generated by immunoSEQ multiplex PCR, the TCRdb table keeps only in-frame clones and is missing some. The sample records roughly 100,000 clones, 86% being singletons. This CDR3 has 15 residues. CDR1 is LNHDA, CDR2 SQIVND, per germline (reference sequence). Trimming at V came to 4 bases and at J to 2 bases, leaving 7 bases not matched to a gene. The receptor was isolated from a man of 80 years or more with acute or convalescent COVID-19. Sample: peripheral blood. This chain joins TRBV19 and TRBJ2-7; 8 nucleotides match TRBD2. CDR3 bases: TGTGCCAGTAGTAGAGAGGTTAGCGGGACCTACGAGCAGTACTTC. As protein: CASSREVSGTYEQYF.